This entry lists 15 T cell receptor beta chains sequenced from one sample in a study of beta chain features in type 1 diabetes. Every bit of the isolated RNA underwent reverse transcription, so sequencing read expressed TCRB transcripts. Generated by immunoSEQ multiplex PCR, the TCRdb table keeps only in-frame clones and is missing some. The sample has hundreds of thousands of clones, about 14% seen once. Sequencing input: naive CD4+ T cells from blood. All receptors derive from a man younger than 35 in good health.

V and J are TRBV30 and TRBJ2-3; TRBD2 might be the D (6 bases). This CDR3 is 15 amino acids long. Looked up from germline, CDR1 is GTSNPN and CDR2 is SVGIG (reference sequence). V lost 0 bases and J 6 bases, leaving 16 bases between the germline ends. CDR3 nucleotides: TGTGCCTGGAGTGTACGGGCGGGGTCGGGGGATACGCAGTATTTT. It codes for CAWSVRAGSGDTQYF.

V and J are TRBV4-1 and TRBJ2-1; TRBD2 matches 10 bases. Germline lookup yields CDR1 MGHRA and CDR2 YSYEKL. There are 16 residues in the CDR3. Losses at the gene ends were 1 base for V and 9 bases for J; bases not matched to a gene: 9. CDR3 protein: CASSQGSLAGYSEQFF. Written as DNA, the CDR3 is TGCGCCAGCAGCCAAGGCTCACTAGCGGGATATAGTGAGCAGTTCTTC.

This clone was observed a handful of times. CDR3 in amino acids: CASRRFYYGYTF. Here the CDR3 DNA reads TGTGCCAGTAGACGGTTTTACTATGGCTACACCTTC. This sequence joins TRBV2 and TRBJ1-2; unclear D gene. V gave up 9 bases and J gave up 3 bases, with 11 bases separating them. The CDR3 length is 12 residues. Germline values: CDR1 SNHLY, CDR2 FYNNEI.

This sequence joins TRBV7-8 and TRBJ2-1, with TRBD1 as a possible D gene (6 bases). V was clipped by 5 bases and J by 8 bases, with 25 bases between them. This CDR3 is built from 17 residues. Germline V lookup: CDR1 SGHVS, CDR2 FQNEAQ. The CDR3 loop reads CASSPTRTVTNIHEQFF. CDR3 DNA: TGTGCCAGCAGCCCTACAAGGACAGTCACTAACATCCATGAGCAGTTCTTC. The variable domain in full, completed from reference TRBV7-8 and TRBJ2-1, reads GAGVSQSPRYKVAKRGQDVALRCDPISGHVSLFWYQQALGQGPEFLTYFQNEAQLDKSGLPSDRFFAERPEGSVSTLKIQRTQQEDSAVYLCASSPTRTVTNIHEQFFGPGTRLTVL.

This clone was recorded a few times. This chain connects TRBV7-9 to TRBJ2-3; D tentatively fits TRBD1 or TRBD2 (6 bases each). Looked up from germline, CDR1 is SEHNR and CDR2 is FQNEAQ (reference sequence). The CDR3 is 16 residues long. The V end lost 2 bases, the J end lost 0 bases, and 12 bases lay between the germline ends. The CDR3 loop is CASSLQGTSSTDTQYF. The CDR3 DNA reads as TGTGCCAGCAGCTTACAGGGGACTTCTAGCACAGATACGCAGTATTTT.

The rearrangement uses TRBV28 and TRBJ1-4; 7 positions agree with TRBD1. The CDR3 consists of 15 residues. The V segment lost 5 bases and the J segment 8 bases; nucleotides outside the gene matches: 11. CDR1 MDHEN and CDR2 SYDVKM come from the germline V gene. CDR3 DNA: TGTGCCAGCAGTCCCCGTGGCAGGGGGACCGAAAAACTGTTTTTT. Translated, it gives CASSPRGRGTEKLFF.

Details on this clone: Other DNA sequences in this sample translate to the same CDR3. The rearrangement joins TRBV15 to TRBJ2-5; TRBD1 might be the D (6 bases). Trimming left V 3 bases short and J 4 bases short, with 12 bases between. The V gene's germline CDR1 is LNHNV and CDR2 YYDKDF (reference sequence). The CDR3 has 14 amino acids. CDR3 sequence (DNA): TGTGCCACCAGCAGGTCAGGGGTAGGAGAGACCCAGTACTTC. As protein: CATSRSGVGETQYF.

CDR3 region: CASGLGTSGGGTDTQYF. The CDR3 region has the DNA TGTGCTAGTGGTTTGGGAACTAGCGGGGGGGGCACAGATACGCAGTATTTT. The V and J genes are TRBV12-5 and TRBJ2-3, with TRBD2 matching over 13 bases. The CDR3 is 17 residues long. The J segment lost 1 base and the V segment lost 1 base, leaving 2 bases of the junction unmatched. Germline V CDR1 and CDR2: LGHNT, FRNRAP.

The gene calls are TRBV2 and TRBJ1-5; TRBD1 aligns across 7 bases. The CDR3 runs to 15 residues. The J segment lost 2 bases and the V segment lost 6 bases, leaving 7 bases of the junction unmatched. Germline V CDR1 and CDR2: SNHLY, FYNNEI. The CDR3 sequence is CASRQDRVGNQPQHF. The CDR3 DNA is TGTGCCAGCAGGCAAGACAGGGTTGGCAATCAGCCCCAGCATTTT.

Only a few counts were recorded for this clone. This rearrangement joins TRBV7-9 to TRBJ2-7, with 10 bases matching TRBD1. Trimming removed 5 bases from V and 0 bases from J; junction bases left unmatched: 4. The CDR3 has 15 residues. Germline CDR1 SEHNR, CDR2 FQNEAQ (reference sequence). The CDR3 loop is CASSLGTGDSYEQYF. CDR3 DNA sequence: TGTGCCAGCAGCCTCGGGACAGGGGACTCCTACGAGCAGTACTTC.

This clone has just a few counts. The gene calls are TRBV28 and TRBJ2-1; D might be TRBD2 (6 bases). This CDR3 is built from 14 residues. Per the germline V gene, CDR1 is MDHEN and CDR2 is SYDVKM. V gave up 5 bases and J gave up 4 bases, with 12 bases separating them. The chain's CDR3 is CASSLRESYNEQFF. The CDR3 nucleotides read TGTGCCAGCAGTCTTCGGGAGTCGTACAATGAGCAGTTCTTC.

This clone showed up just a few times. The rearrangement uses TRBV18 and TRBJ2-1; D is perhaps TRBD1 (5 bases). CDR3 length: 16 residues. CDR1 and CDR2 (germline): KGHSH, LQKENI. V gave up 3 bases and J gave up 6 bases, with 18 bases separating them. CDR3 nucleotides: TGTGCCAGCTCACCCTCGGACATCCTTCTGGGCAATGAGCAGTTCTTC. This encodes CASSPSDILLGNEQFF.

This clone came up a few times. The chain is built from TRBV13 and TRBJ2-4; 11 bases match TRBD2. The CDR3 runs to 17 residues. The junction had 5 bases not matched to a gene; V was cut back by 3 bases and J by 1 base. Germline-derived CDR1 and CDR2 are PRHDT and FYEKMQ (reference sequence). The CDR3 loop is CASSLRTSGPAKNIQYF. DNA of the CDR3: TGTGCCAGCAGCTTGCGGACTAGCGGGCCTGCCAAAAACATTCAGTACTTC.

A few counts support this clone. The CDR3 nucleotides are TGTGCCAGCTCACCAGACGTTCGGGCGGATACGCAGTATTTT. Translating it yields CASSPDVRADTQYF. J is TRBJ2-3 and V is TRBV18; no clear D gene. Trimming shortened V by 2 bases and J by 6 bases, and 12 bases separated the two germline ends. CDR3 size: 14 residues. Germline loops: CDR1 KGHSH, CDR2 LQKENI.

The sample holds a few counts of this clone. This chain links TRBV30 with TRBJ1-6; no firm D call. Per germline, CDR1 GTSNPN and CDR2 SVGIG (reference sequence). This CDR3 contains 19 residues. Trimming shortened V by 0 bases and J by 2 bases, and 20 bases separated the two germline ends. The CDR3 bases are TGTGCCTGGAGTGTTTCGGTTTTATACGGCACGACCTATAATTCACCCCTCCACTTT. Translation gives CAWSVSVLYGTTYNSPLHF. The complete variable domain, with remaining parts taken from reference TRBV30 and TRBJ1-6, reads SQTIHQWPATLVQPVGSPLSLECTVEGTSNPNLYWYRQAAGRGLQLLFYSVGIGQISSEVPQNLSASRPQDRQFILSSKKLLLSDSGFYLCAWSVSVLYGTTYNSPLHFGNGTRLTVT.